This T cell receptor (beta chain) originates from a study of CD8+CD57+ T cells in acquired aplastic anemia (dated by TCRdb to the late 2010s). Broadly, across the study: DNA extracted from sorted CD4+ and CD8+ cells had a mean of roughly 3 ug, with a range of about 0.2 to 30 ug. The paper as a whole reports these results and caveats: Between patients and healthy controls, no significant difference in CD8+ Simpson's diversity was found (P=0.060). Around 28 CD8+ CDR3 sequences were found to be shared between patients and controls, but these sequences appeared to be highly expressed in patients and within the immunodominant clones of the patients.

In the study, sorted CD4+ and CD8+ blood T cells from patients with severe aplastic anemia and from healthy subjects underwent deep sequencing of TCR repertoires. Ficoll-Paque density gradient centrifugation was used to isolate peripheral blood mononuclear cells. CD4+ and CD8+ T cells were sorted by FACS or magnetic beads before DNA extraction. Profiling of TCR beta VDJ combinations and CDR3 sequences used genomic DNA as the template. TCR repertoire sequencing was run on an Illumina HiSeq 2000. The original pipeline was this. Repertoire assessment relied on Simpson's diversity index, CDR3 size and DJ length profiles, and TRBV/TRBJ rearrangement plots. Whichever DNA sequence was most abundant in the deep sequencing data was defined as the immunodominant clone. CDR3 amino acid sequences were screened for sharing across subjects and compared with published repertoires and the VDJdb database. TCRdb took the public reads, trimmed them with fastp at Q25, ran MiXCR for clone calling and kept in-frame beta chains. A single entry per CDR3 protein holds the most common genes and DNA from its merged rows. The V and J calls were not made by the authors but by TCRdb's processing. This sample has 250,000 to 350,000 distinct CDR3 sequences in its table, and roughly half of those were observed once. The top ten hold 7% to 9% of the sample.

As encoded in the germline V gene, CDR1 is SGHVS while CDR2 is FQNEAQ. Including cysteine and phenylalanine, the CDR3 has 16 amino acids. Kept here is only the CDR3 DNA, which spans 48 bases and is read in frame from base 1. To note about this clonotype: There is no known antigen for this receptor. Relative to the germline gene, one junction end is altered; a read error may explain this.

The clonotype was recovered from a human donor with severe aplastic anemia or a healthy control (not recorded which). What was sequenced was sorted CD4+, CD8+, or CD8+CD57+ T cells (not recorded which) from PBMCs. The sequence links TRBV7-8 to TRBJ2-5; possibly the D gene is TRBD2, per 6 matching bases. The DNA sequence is TGTGCCAGCAGCTTAGGCCTAGCGATCAATGGAGAGGCCCAGTACTTC. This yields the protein CASSLGLAINGEAQYF.